Below are 14 T cell receptor beta chains sequenced from a single sample in a study of blood T cell repertoires in COVID-19. The table came from immunoSEQ multiplex PCR; TCRdb's copy has only in-frame clones and leaves some out. The data contain about 120,000 clones, roughly 79% of them seen just once; the ten biggest clones take up roughly a tenth. The sequenced sample was peripheral blood. These receptors came from a human donor in a cohort sampled during active COVID-19.

In this sample, this clone turned up a few times. The chain uses TRBV4-1 and TRBJ2-7, with D perhaps TRBD1 (5 bases). The CDR3 totals 14 residues. CDR1 is MGHRA, CDR2 YSYEKL, per germline. The V end lost 0 bases, the J end lost 7 bases, and 13 bases lay between the germline ends. The CDR3 sequence: CASSQDKAGWEQYF. CDR3 in DNA: TGCGCCAGCAGCCAAGATAAGGCAGGGTGGGAGCAGTACTTC.

This chain links TRBV6-5 with TRBJ1-2; D may be TRBD1 (6 bases). V shed 5 bases and J shed 8 bases, with 18 bases lying between them. The CDR3 spans 14 residues. Germline V gene data show CDR1 as MNHEY and CDR2 as SVGAGI. The CDR3 DNA follows: TGTGCCAGCAGTCCCTCTCAAGGGGGACGGGGCTACACCTTC. Translating it yields CASSPSQGGRGYTF.

The gene calls are TRBV20-1 and TRBJ2-3; 10 positions agree with TRBD2. The junction had 6 bases not matched to a gene; V was cut back by 3 bases and J by 0 bases. Germline CDR1 and CDR2: DFQATT and SNEGSKA (reference sequence). This CDR3 region has 16 residues. CDR3 in DNA: TGCAGTGCTAGTGCCCGGACTAGCGGCAGCACAGATACGCAGTATTTT. This codes for CSASARTSGSTDTQYF.

This clone was counted only a few times. The rearrangement links TRBV27 to TRBJ2-5, with TRBD2 identical over 13 bases. The CDR3 loop spans 15 amino acids. The J segment lost 1 base and the V segment lost 5 bases, leaving 1 base of the junction unmatched. Germline V gives CDR1 MNHEY, CDR2 SMNVEV (reference sequence). CDR3 protein: CASSRTSGSQETQYF. CDR3 in DNA: TGTGCCAGCAGTAGGACTAGCGGGAGCCAAGAGACCCAGTACTTC.

V usage is TRBV30 and J usage is TRBJ1-1; 7 bases align to TRBD1. Trimming removed 8 bases from V and 4 bases from J; junction bases left unmatched: 7. CDR1 is GTSNPN and CDR2 is SVGIG in the germline V gene (reference sequence). The CDR3 is 12 amino acids. Here the CDR3 DNA reads TGTGCCGGGGAGGGGGCCGGCACTGAAGCTTTCTTT. Its translation is CAGEGAGTEAFF.

This chain joins TRBV5-4 and TRBJ1-1; D gene uncertain. Germline-derived CDR1 and CDR2 are SGHNT and YYREEE (reference sequence). Trimming took 2 bases from V and 6 from J, leaving 14 bases between them. This CDR3 has 14 residues. CDR3 DNA sequence: TGTGCCAGCAGCTTACAAAGGGCGGGAGCTGAAGCTTTCTTT. Translation gives CASSLQRAGAEAFF. Filled out from reference TRBV5-4 and TRBJ1-1, the complete variable domain reads ETGVTQSPTHLIKTRGQQVTLRCSSQSGHNTVSWYQQALGQGPQFIFQYYREEENGRGNFPPRFSGLQFPNYSSELNVNALELDDSALYLCASSLQRAGAEAFFGQGTRLTVV.

The gene calls are TRBV9 and TRBJ1-5; D not resolved. V lost 4 bases and J 3 bases, leaving 14 bases between the germline ends. Germline loops: CDR1 SGDLS, CDR2 YYNGEE. The CDR3 spans 15 residues. The DNA of the CDR3 is TGTGCCAGCAGCTCCTTCGAGGGTTCCAATCAGCCCCAGCATTTT. As protein: CASSSFEGSNQPQHF.

This sequence joins TRBV9 and TRBJ2-1, with 7 nucleotides matching TRBD2. Trimming took 4 bases from V and 4 from J; bases not matched to a gene: 11. The CDR3 runs 16 residues. The germline CDR1 and CDR2 sequences are SGDLS and YYNGEE. The CDR3 nucleotides read TGTGCCAGCAGCCCCCCGAGACTAGCAGCGTACAATGAGCAGTTCTTC. It encodes CASSPPRLAAYNEQFF.

The rearrangement links TRBV5-1 to TRBJ2-7, with 9 bases aligning to TRBD1. V shed 2 bases and J 4 bases; nucleotides not matched to a gene: 4. This CDR3 comprises 14 residues. Germline assignment: CDR1 SGHRS and CDR2 YFSETQ. CDR3: CASSFRDREYEQYF. The CDR3 nucleotides are TGCGCCAGCAGCTTCCGGGACAGGGAATACGAGCAGTACTTC.

The rearrangement links TRBV19 to TRBJ2-7, with TRBD1 matching 12 bases. There are 13 residues in the CDR3. J gave up 6 bases and V 8 bases, and 5 bases lay outside the gene matches. The germline V gene encodes CDR1 LNHDA and CDR2 SQIVND (reference sequence). The CDR3 sequence: CASEGQGAIEQYF. CDR3 DNA: TGTGCCAGTGAGGGACAGGGGGCGATCGAGCAGTACTTC. Combining the CDR3 with reference TRBV19 and TRBJ2-7 gives the whole variable domain DGGITQSPKYLFRKEGQNVTLSCEQNLNHDAMYWYRQDPGQGLRLIYYSQIVNDFQKGDIAEGYSVSREKKESFPLTVTSAQKNPTAFYLCASEGQGAIEQYFGPGTRLTVT.

This clone has at least ten counts. The chain links TRBV5-1 to TRBJ1-1; 8 bases match TRBD1. This CDR3 contains 15 residues. From germline, CDR1 is SGHRS and CDR2 YFSETQ. The V segment lost 5 bases and the J segment 1 base; nucleotides outside the gene matches: 7. As DNA, the CDR3 is TGCGCCAGCAGTTCAGGAGGGACAGGGAACACTGAAGCTTTCTTT. The encoded protein is CASSSGGTGNTEAFF. Together with reference TRBV5-1 and TRBJ1-1, the CDR3 gives the full variable domain: KAGVTQTPRYLIKTRGQQVTLSCSPISGHRSVSWYQQTPGQGLQFLFEYFSETQRNKGNFPGRFSGRQFSNSRSEMNVSTLELGDSALYLCASSSGGTGNTEAFFGQGTRLTVV.

The table lists this clone with a few counts. The chain has TRBV5-5 and TRBJ1-2; 9 nucleotides align to TRBD1. The CDR3 is made up of 17 amino acids. With 4 bases clipped from V and 3 bases from J, the junction kept 13 bases outside the gene matches. CDR1 is SGHKS, CDR2 YYEKEE, per germline (reference sequence). CDR3 DNA sequence: TGTGCCAGCAGCGGGATGGGACAGGGAGCGATTCACTATGGCTACACCTTC. Its translation: CASSGMGQGAIHYGYTF. Supplemented by reference TRBV5-5 and TRBJ1-2, the full variable domain reads DAGVTQSPTHLIKTRGQQVTLRCSPISGHKSVSWYQQVLGQGPQFIFQYYEKEERGRGNFPDRFSARQFPNYSSELNVNALLLGDSALYLCASSGMGQGAIHYGYTFGSGTRLTVV.

This chain connects TRBV7-3 to TRBJ2-7; TRBD2 aligns across 11 bases. CDR3 size: 15 residues. V lost 5 bases, J lost 0 bases, and 3 bases stayed unmatched. Germline V gene lookup returns CDR1 SGHTA and CDR2 FQGTGA. The CDR3 protein is CASSPGTSGSYEQYF. CDR3 DNA: TGTGCCAGCAGCCCCGGGACTAGCGGCTCCTACGAGCAGTACTTC.

The CDR3 here is CASSQGGTSRSEQFF. CDR3 in DNA: TGTGCCAGCAGCCAAGGCGGGACTAGTCGCAGTGAGCAGTTCTTC. This chain links TRBV4-2 with TRBJ2-1; 8 positions agree with TRBD2. CDR3 size: 15 residues. V shed 1 base and J 9 bases; nucleotides not matched to a gene: 8. Per the germline V gene, CDR1 is LGHNA and CDR2 is YNFKEQ.